This TCR beta chain derives from a study of T cell repertoires in cytomegalovirus infection. General study results and limits: Clonotype analysis showed dominance of the ex vivo response by HLA-C-restricted CMV-specific TCR beta clonotypes.

This clonotype was seen only a few times. Antigen specificity is unknown. TCRdb processed the reads anew with MiXCR; each CDR3 protein has one entry. The sample contains 340,000 or so distinct CDR3 sequences, around a quarter of which appear only once. The clonotype originates from a human donor in good health (CMV status not recorded). Some clones in this sample may be carry-over from other donors' samples. Specimen: cultured PBMCs, collected from culture after CMV antigen stimulation.

This CDR3 reads CASSPWAGAGYNEQFF. As DNA, the CDR3 is TGTGCCAGCTCACCATGGGCGGGAGCCGGGTACAATGAGCAGTTCTTC. The chain carries TRBV18 and TRBJ2-1, with 7 bases aligning to TRBD2. Per the germline V gene, CDR1 is KGHSH and CDR2 is LQKENI. This CDR3 is 16 amino acids long. V was clipped by 2 bases and J by 4 bases; unmatched bases: 8.